The T cell receptor beta chain described here comes from a study of T cell responses to AZD1222 COVID-19 vaccine (dated by TCRdb to the early 2020s). General notes on the study: Because spike-specific TCR depth and breadth did not differ between the two schedules, AZD1222 recipients who got a second dose at roughly 4 weeks were pooled with those who got a second dose at roughly 12 weeks. A total of 230 or so trial participants underwent TCR sequencing, of whom about 210 received two doses of AZD1222 and around 25 received two doses of the MenACWY control vaccine. Trial participants were enrolled by age into 18-55, 56-69 and 70-plus year subgroups, with about 150, 27 and 61 TCR-sequenced participants respectively. Broader findings and caveats from the paper: No day 14 peak-response samples were available, so repertoires were characterized only after the peak T cell response. In the small 56-69-year group, the increase in depth fell short of significance, most likely because of low power. Only 5 to 7 AZD1222 recipients were SARS-CoV-2 seropositive at baseline, limiting conclusions about previously exposed vaccinees. A significant rise in spike-specific TCR breadth and depth was observed after two AZD1222 doses relative to day 0 and relative to MenACWY recipients. CD4 TCRs associated with the vaccine covered the entire spike protein, and the dominant responses were in regions 160-218 and 743-854. Reportedly, almost half of the unique spike-specific TCRs recognized epitopes lying outside the regions that are mutated in the B.1.351 and B.1.1.7 variants. Participants were mostly white British and included more females than males, and it was suggested by the authors that clonal diversity may have been underestimated.

The CDR3 regions of human TCRbeta chains were analyzed by immunosequencing. Per the original workflow: Repertoire TCRs were checked for matches against a reference library of SARS-CoV-2-specific TCRs that had been generated using the MIRA antigen-specificity platform. Breadth meant the fraction of unique TCRs that were SARS-CoV-2-associated, whereas depth meant the fraction of total T cells that were SARS-CoV-2-associated. Using the MIRA data, each spike-specific TCR was assigned both to the spike region to which the TCR was reactive and to a CD4 or CD8 class. Log10-transformed breadth and depth values were compared by one-way ANOVA with Sidak's multiple comparisons tests. TCRdb retrieved this table from immuneACCESS and kept in-frame rearrangements only. Not all clones are present; in checked studies, unresolved V genes account for under half, and no reason is known for the remainder. For V, J and clone size, that table is used; D and trimming come from the DNA. This sample comprises around 100,000 clones, 85% to 95% of them detected only once. The top ten hold over 1.5% of the sample.

In regard to this clone: The target of this receptor is not known. No base qualities exist here, and no much larger clone lies one base off it.

The time point label of this sample denotes: baseline before first vaccination. Vaccinee samples came from UK trials COV001 and COV002, including a single-blind randomized controlled phase 2/3 trial of AZD1222 (ChAdOx1 nCoV-19) in healthy adults. For TCRbeta chain sequencing, PBMC samples from trial participants were taken at day 0 and at day 28 after the second dose. The V and J ends are trimmed by 8 bases and 5 bases, leaving 19 bases between them. CDR1 and CDR2 are read off the germline V gene as MNHEY and SVGAGI. The CDR3 numbers 15 residues from cysteine through phenylalanine. The kept DNA is CDR3 alone, 45 bases in frame from the first base.

Recombination connected TRBV6-5 to TRBJ1-5; D gene: possibly TRBD1, on 5 matching bases. This sequence originates from an adult in good health. The specimen comprised peripheral blood, sampled on day 0 of AZD1222 vaccination. CDR3 sequence: CASRGTYFGDQPQHF. The nucleotide sequence is TGTGCCAGCCGGGGGACGTATTTTGGCGATCAGCCCCAGCATTTT.